This T cell receptor beta chain was documented in a study of cytomegalovirus exposure and HLA in healthy donors. Study in general: As an earlier analysis found, 180 million or so T cells yielded around 110 million unique TCR beta sequences.

This clone has only a few counts. PCR employed 60 Vbeta and 13 Jbeta primers. Produced via immunoSEQ multiplex PCR; TCRdb's table is partial and in-frame only. The sample holds 80,000 to 100,000 clones; approximately 71% are singletons and the top ten take 16%. The sample consisted of PBMCs. This TCR derives from a woman in her late teens or twenties in good health and CMV-seropositive.

For the CDR3, the DNA is TGTGCCAGCAGTCAGAGCAAGACAGGGGATCACGAGCAGTACTTC. Translated: CASSQSKTGDHEQYF. The V call is TRBV6-5, the J call TRBJ2-7; 8 bases are shared with TRBD1. V was clipped by 5 bases and J by 5 bases; unmatched bases: 11. Germline assignment: CDR1 MNHEY and CDR2 SVGAGI. This CDR3 comprises 15 residues.